This TCR beta chain was recorded in a study of Ad26.COV2.S vaccination and SARS-CoV-2 variants. Overall study: Each vaccinee took Ad26.COV2.S intramuscularly, once or twice 56 days apart.

The CDR3 spans 13 residues. J lost 4 bases, V lost 4 bases, and 5 bases had no gene match. The V gene's germline CDR1 is GTSNPN and CDR2 SVGIG (reference sequence). Profiled with immunoSEQ multiplex PCR; TCRdb holds only in-frame clones, not every one. The sample shows approximately 350,000 clones, roughly 87% of them seen only once. Treatment in this sample: about 20 received Ad26.COV2.S at low or high dose, single or two shots; about 5 received placebo; per-sample allocation not given. Samples analyzed were those drawn on day 63 after the first vaccine or placebo injection. J is TRBJ2-5 and V is TRBV30; 8 bases map to TRBD2. The TCR originated in a person between 18 and 65 years old who received the Ad26.COV2.S COVID-19 vaccine or a placebo. The sample consisted of peripheral blood, taken in a trial of Ad26.COV2.S vaccine versus placebo. The CDR3 reads CAWIGGAGETQYF. CDR3 nucleotides: TGTGCCTGGATCGGGGGGGCAGGAGAGACCCAGTACTTC.